This entry concerns a single TCR beta chain. Its antigen has not been determined. Nothing much larger sits one base from this clone, and base qualities are not available. Every donor in the study was a healthy Caucasian. This sample was included in a study of identical twins (TCRdb year 2016). As for the study more broadly: The study deep-sequenced TCR alpha and beta repertoires from monozygotic twins, unrelated adults of various ages and cord blood to test whether fetal clonotypes persist. To rule out contamination, the twin experiments were replicated at different times with different library preparation protocols. What the study reported, not specific to this receptor: Out-of-frame TCR alpha sharing in monozygotic twins was systematically underestimated by recombination models, whereas sharing between unrelated individuals was in agreement with the recombination models. The excess sharing between twins in beta out-of-frame sequences was weaker because fewer shared sequences reduced the signal-to-noise ratio. Zero-insertion analyses could be partly confounded by invariant T cells such as MAIT and iNKT, though diverse VJ usage argued against such confounding for most clonotypes. Out-of-frame TCR alpha sequences shared between twins showed an excess of low generation-probability sequences compared with coincidental sharing between unrelated individuals. Because the same donors could not be followed over many years, the conclusions depended on cross-sectional statistical analysis. Fewer insertions were carried by abundant cord blood beta clonotypes; a weaker similar trend was observed in young adult naive repertoires, while no such trend was observed in memory repertoires.

The CDR3, from cysteine to phenylalanine, totals 15 residues. The kept DNA is CDR3 alone, 45 bases in frame from the first base. The germline V gene (reference sequence) yields MNHEY for CDR1 and SMNVEV for CDR2. The junction shows trimming of 6 bases on V and 1 base on J, plus 15 bases between the germline ends. Libraries were prepared through 5' RACE. Sequencing took place on an Illumina HiSeq 2000. A universal primer binding site was added through template switching, and the final cDNA carried a unique molecular identifier so that TCR cDNA molecules could be counted accurately. Specific primers in the conserved constant-segment region were used to synthesize first-strand cDNA for the TCR alpha and beta chains. Each cDNA library was double barcoded, with a SMART-Mk sample barcode plus Illumina barcodes, to control for contamination. Two successive PCR steps introduced TruSeq adapter sequences along with Illumina sample barcodes. The TCR alpha and beta cDNA libraries were sequenced on the Illumina HiSeq platform using custom primers. In the authors' own workflow: Raw reads were processed with MiGEC to extract unique molecular identifiers, and MiXCR was used to determine CDR3 positions. Recombination models were inferred per individual with the repgenHMM and IGoR tools using an EM algorithm. The analysis of shared clonotypes was done with the tcR package in R, with sharing normalized by the product of cloneset sizes. To study raw recombination without the effects of thymic and clonal selection, out-of-frame nonproductive sequences were analyzed. TCRdb reanalyzed the raw reads on its own, using fastp at Q25 for trimming and MiXCR for clone calling, and kept in-frame beta chains. Rows matching on CDR3 protein sequence are summarized as one entry with the most common DNA and genes. TCRdb, not the original authors, processed these V and J calls. The sample yields some 1,600,000 distinct CDR3 sequences; 32% were counted once. Jointly, the top ten make up 0.27% of the sample.

Sequencing was performed on cord blood. The TCR originated in a newborn girl in good health. The rearranged chain carries TRBV27 and TRBJ1-1; matching of 5 bases hints at TRBD1 as the D gene. The CDR3 in this case is CASSSPGAGNTEAFF. The DNA sequence is TGTGCCAGCAGCTCTCCTGGGGCAGGGAACACTGAAGCTTTCTTT.